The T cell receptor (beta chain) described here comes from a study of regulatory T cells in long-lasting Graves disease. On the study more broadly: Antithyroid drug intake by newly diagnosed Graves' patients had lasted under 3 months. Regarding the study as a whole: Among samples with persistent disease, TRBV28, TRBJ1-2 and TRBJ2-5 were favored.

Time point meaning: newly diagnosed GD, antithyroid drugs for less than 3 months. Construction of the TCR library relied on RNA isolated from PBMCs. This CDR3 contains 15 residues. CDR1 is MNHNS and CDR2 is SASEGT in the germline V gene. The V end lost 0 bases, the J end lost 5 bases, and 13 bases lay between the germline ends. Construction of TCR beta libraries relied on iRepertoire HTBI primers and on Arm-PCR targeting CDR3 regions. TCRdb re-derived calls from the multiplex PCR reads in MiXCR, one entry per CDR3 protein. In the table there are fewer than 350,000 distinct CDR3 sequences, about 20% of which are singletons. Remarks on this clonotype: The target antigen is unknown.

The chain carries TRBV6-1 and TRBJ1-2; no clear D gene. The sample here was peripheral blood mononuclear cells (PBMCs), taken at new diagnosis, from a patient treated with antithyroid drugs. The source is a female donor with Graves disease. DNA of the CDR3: TGTGCCAGCAGTGAAGCGCTTCGTCGAGGGTATGGCTACACCTTC. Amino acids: CASSEALRRGYGYTF.